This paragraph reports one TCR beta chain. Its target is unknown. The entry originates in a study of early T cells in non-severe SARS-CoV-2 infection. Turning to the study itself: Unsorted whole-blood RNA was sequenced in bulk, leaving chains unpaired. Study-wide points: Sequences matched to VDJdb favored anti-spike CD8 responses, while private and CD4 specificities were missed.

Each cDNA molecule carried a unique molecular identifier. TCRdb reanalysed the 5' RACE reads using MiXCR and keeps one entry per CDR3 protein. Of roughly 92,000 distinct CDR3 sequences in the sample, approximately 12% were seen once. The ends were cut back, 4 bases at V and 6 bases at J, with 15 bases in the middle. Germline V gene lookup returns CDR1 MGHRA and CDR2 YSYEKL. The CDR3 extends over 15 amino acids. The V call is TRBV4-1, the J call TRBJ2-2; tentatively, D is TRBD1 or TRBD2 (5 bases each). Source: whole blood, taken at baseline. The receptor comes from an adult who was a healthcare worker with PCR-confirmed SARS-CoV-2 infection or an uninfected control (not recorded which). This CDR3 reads CASSRDPAGAGELFF. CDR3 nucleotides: TGCGCCAGCAGCCGGGACCCGGCTGGCGCCGGGGAGCTGTTTTTT.